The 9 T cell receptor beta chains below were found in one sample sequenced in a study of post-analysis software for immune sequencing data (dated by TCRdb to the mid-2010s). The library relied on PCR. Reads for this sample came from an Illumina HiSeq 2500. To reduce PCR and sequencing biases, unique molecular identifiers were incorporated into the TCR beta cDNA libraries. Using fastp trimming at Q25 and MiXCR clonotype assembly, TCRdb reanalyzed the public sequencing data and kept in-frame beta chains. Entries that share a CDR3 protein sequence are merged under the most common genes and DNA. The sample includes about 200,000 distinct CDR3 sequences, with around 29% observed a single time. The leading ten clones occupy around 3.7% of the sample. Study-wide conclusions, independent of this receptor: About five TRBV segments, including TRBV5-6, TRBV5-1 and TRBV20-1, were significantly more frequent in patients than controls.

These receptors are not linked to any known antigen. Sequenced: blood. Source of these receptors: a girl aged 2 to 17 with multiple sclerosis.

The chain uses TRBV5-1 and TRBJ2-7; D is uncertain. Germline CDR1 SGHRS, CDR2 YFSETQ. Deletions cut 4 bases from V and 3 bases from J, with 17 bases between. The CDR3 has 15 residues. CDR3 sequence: CASSPTLGSGYEQYF. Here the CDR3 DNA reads TGCGCCAGCAGCCCTACTCTGGGGTCCGGCTACGAGCAGTACTTC.

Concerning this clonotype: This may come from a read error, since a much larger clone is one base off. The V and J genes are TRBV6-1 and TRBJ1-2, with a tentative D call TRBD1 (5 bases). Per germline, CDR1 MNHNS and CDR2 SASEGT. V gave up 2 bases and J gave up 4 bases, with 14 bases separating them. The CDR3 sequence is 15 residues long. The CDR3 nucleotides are TGTGCCAGCAGTGAACGGGGCCCTTCTAGCTATGGCTACACCTTC. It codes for CASSERGPSSYGYTF.

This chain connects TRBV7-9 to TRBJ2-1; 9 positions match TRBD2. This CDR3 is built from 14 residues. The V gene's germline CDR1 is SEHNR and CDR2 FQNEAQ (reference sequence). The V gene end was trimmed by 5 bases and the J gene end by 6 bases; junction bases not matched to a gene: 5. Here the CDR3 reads CASSRGGAGNEQFF. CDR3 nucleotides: TGTGCCAGCAGCCGCGGGGGGGCCGGCAATGAGCAGTTCTTC.

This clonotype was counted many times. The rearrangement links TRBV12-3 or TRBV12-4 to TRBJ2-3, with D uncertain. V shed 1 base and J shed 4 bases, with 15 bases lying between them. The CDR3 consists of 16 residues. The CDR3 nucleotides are TGTGCCAGCAGTTTAGTATTACGTAAAGACTCAGATACGCAGTATTTT. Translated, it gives CASSLVLRKDSDTQYF.

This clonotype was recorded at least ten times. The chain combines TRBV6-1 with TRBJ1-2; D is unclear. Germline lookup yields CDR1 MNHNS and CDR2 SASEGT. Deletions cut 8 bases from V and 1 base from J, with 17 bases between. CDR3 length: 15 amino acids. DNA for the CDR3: TGTGCCAGCCAACGGGATGGGTCGGTTAACTATGGCTACACCTTC. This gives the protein CASQRDGSVNYGYTF.

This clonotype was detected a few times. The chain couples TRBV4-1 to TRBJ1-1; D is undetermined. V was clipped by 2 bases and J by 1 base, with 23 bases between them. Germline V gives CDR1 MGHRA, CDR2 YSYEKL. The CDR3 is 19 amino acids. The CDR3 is CASSQPITEVRGRNTEAFF. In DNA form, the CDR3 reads TGCGCCAGCAGCCAACCTATAACCGAGGTTCGGGGAAGGAACACTGAAGCTTTCTTT.

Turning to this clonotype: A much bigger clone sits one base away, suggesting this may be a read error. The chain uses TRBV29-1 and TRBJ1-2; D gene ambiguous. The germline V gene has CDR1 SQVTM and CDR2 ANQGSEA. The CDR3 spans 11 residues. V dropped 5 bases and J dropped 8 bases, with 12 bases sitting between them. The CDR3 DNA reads TGCAGCGTTAATCGCGGATCCGGCTACACCTTC. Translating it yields CSVNRGSGYTF.

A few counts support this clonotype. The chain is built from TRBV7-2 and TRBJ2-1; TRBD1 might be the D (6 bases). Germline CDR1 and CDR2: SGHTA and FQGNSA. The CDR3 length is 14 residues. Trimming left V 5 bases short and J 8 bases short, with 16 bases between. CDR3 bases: TGTGCCAGCAGCAATCTTGACAGGTGCTATGAGCAGTTCTTC. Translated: CASSNLDRCYEQFF.

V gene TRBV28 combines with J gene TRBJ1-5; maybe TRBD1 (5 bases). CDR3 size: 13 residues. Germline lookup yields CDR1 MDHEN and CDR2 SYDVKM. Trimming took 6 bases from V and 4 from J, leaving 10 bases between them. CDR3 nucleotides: TGTGCCAGCAGGATGGGGGGGAATCAGCCCCAGCATTTT. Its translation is CASRMGGNQPQHF.